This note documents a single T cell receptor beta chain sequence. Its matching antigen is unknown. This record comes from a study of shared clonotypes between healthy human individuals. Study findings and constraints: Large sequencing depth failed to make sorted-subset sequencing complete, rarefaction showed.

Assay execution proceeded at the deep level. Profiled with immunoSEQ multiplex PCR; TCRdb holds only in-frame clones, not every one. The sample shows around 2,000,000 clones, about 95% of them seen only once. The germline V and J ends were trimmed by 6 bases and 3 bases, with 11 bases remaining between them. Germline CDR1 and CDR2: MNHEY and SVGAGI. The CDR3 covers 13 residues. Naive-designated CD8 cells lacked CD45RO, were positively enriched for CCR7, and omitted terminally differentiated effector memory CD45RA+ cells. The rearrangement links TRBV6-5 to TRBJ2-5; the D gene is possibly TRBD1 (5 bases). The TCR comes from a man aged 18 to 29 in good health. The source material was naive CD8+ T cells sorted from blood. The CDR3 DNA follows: TGTGCCAGCAGCCGTTCGACAGAAGAGACCCAGTACTTC. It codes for CASSRSTEETQYF.